This note documents a single T cell receptor (beta chain) sequence. The repertoire was sequenced with immunoSEQ multiplex PCR; TCRdb's copy has only in-frame clones and lacks some. This sample has about 99,000 clones, with roughly 89% found just once. This sample stems from a study of T cell responses to AZD1222 COVID-19 vaccine. V was shortened by 8 bases and J by 0 bases, with 16 bases between the two germline ends. The germline gives CDR1 KGHSH, CDR2 LQKENI. The CDR3 runs to 15 residues. The chain recombines TRBV18 with TRBJ1-1; tentative D call: TRBD1 (6 bases). The TCR was taken from an adult in good health. The sequencing here drew on peripheral blood, taken on day 0 of AZD1222 vaccination. CDR3 in DNA: TGTGCCAGCACCTCCGGGACAAACATGAACACTGAAGCTTTCTTT. Its protein product is CASTSGTNMNTEAFF.